Listed below are T cell receptor beta chains from one sample, sequenced in a study of blood T cell repertoires in COVID-19. Sequenced by immunoSEQ multiplex PCR; TCRdb stores in-frame clones only, minus some. The sample lists about 250,000 clones, 70% to 85% occurring once. The sequencing input was peripheral blood. The receptor source for this set is a man aged 80 or over with acute or convalescent COVID-19. Both conserved end residues are part of each CDR3. The D gene is left open where the match is weak.

v_call: TRBV6-1
d_call: NA
cdr3_length: 12
j_call: TRBJ1-2
cdr3_aa: CASSERVYGYTF

v_call: TRBV14
d_call: TRBD2
cdr3_length: 16
j_call: TRBJ2-2
cdr3_aa: CASSQQAGMNTGELFF

v_call: TRBV27
d_call: TRBD1
cdr3_length: 15
j_call: TRBJ1-6
cdr3_aa: CASSLKWTGESPLHF

v_call: TRBV29-1
d_call: NA
cdr3_length: 15
j_call: TRBJ1-4
cdr3_aa: CSVAGQGARGEKLFF

v_call: TRBV6-5
d_call: NA
cdr3_length: 13
j_call: TRBJ1-2
cdr3_aa: CASSSGDLYGYTF

v_call: TRBV4-1
d_call: NA
cdr3_length: 15
j_call: TRBJ2-7
cdr3_aa: CASSQDPGAWEEQYF

v_call: TRBV10-3
d_call: TRBD2
cdr3_length: 14
j_call: TRBJ2-1
cdr3_aa: CASSGLAGENEQFF

v_call: TRBV9
d_call: TRBD2
cdr3_length: 16
j_call: TRBJ2-1
cdr3_aa: CASSVGTSGTYNEQFF

v_call: TRBV30
d_call: TRBD1
cdr3_length: 13
j_call: TRBJ1-5
cdr3_aa: CAWSSGGKQPQHF

v_call: TRBV11-2
d_call: NA
cdr3_length: 16
j_call: TRBJ2-7
cdr3_aa: CASSQRVAVRIHEQYF

v_call: TRBV9
d_call: NA
cdr3_length: 14
j_call: TRBJ2-3
cdr3_aa: CASSTGGTVDTQYF

v_call: TRBV19
d_call: NA
cdr3_length: 15
j_call: TRBJ1-1
cdr3_aa: CASSIDPYRPPEAFF

v_call: TRBV5-1
d_call: TRBD2
cdr3_length: 15
j_call: TRBJ2-7
cdr3_aa: CASSLDGGAPYEQYF

v_call: TRBV24-1
d_call: TRBD1
cdr3_length: 16
j_call: TRBJ2-2
cdr3_aa: CATSDAGTGTAGELFF

v_call: TRBV19
d_call: TRBD1
cdr3_length: 17
j_call: TRBJ1-5
cdr3_aa: CASRAGTGGVIQQPQHF

v_call: TRBV9
d_call: NA
cdr3_length: 15
j_call: TRBJ2-1
cdr3_aa: CASSATSVRNNEQFF

v_call: TRBV25-1
d_call: NA
cdr3_length: 13
j_call: TRBJ1-3
cdr3_aa: CASGHISGNTIYF

v_call: TRBV5-1
d_call: TRBD1
cdr3_length: 14
j_call: TRBJ1-4
cdr3_aa: CASSLGQGHEKLFF

v_call: TRBV11-2
d_call: TRBD1
cdr3_length: 15
j_call: TRBJ2-7
cdr3_aa: CASSYRFRTGGEQYF

v_call: TRBV7-9
d_call: TRBD1
cdr3_length: 13
j_call: TRBJ1-6
cdr3_aa: CASRRQGKTPLHF

v_call: TRBV5-6
d_call: NA
cdr3_length: 13
j_call: TRBJ1-1
cdr3_aa: CASSSAANTEAFF

v_call: TRBV5-1
d_call: NA
cdr3_length: 14
j_call: TRBJ2-5
cdr3_aa: CASRQGGVRETQYF

v_call: TRBV18
d_call: TRBD1
cdr3_length: 12
j_call: TRBJ1-2
cdr3_aa: CASSPDREGYTF

v_call: TRBV24-1
d_call: TRBD1
cdr3_length: 17
j_call: TRBJ1-4
cdr3_aa: CATSALRQGAANEKLFF

v_call: TRBV10-1
d_call: NA
cdr3_length: 14
j_call: TRBJ1-3
cdr3_aa: CASSIRDTGNTIYF

v_call: TRBV10-1
d_call: NA
cdr3_length: 14
j_call: TRBJ1-2
cdr3_aa: CASSAGGSNYGYTF

v_call: TRBV19
d_call: NA
cdr3_length: 12
j_call: TRBJ2-3
cdr3_aa: CASSGQAGTQYF

v_call: TRBV19
d_call: NA
cdr3_length: 17
j_call: TRBJ2-3
cdr3_aa: CASSIALGATTLDTQYF

v_call: TRBV10-1
d_call: NA
cdr3_length: 17
j_call: TRBJ2-7
cdr3_aa: CASSDPSASEGAYEQYF

v_call: TRBV21-1
d_call: NA
cdr3_length: 17
j_call: TRBJ2-5
cdr3_aa: CASSKGSSGTTRETQYF

v_call: TRBV6-5
d_call: NA
cdr3_length: 14
j_call: TRBJ1-1
cdr3_aa: CASSPQPMNTEAFF

v_call: TRBV28
d_call: NA
cdr3_length: 16
j_call: TRBJ2-3
cdr3_aa: CASTPRRLSSTDTQYF